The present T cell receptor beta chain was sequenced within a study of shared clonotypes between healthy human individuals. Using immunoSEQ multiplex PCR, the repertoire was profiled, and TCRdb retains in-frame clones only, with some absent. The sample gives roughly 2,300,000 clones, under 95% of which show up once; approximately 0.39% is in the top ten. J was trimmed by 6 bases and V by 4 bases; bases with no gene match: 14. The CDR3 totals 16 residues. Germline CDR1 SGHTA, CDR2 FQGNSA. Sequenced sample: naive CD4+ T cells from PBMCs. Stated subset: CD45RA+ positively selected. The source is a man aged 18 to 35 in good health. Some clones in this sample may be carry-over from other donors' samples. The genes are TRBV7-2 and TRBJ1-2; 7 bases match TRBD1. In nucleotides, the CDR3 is TGTGCCAGCAGCTCCCAACGGACGACAGGGTCCCATGGCTACACCTTC. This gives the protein CASSSQRTTGSHGYTF. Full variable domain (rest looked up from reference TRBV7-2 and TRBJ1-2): GAGVSQSPSNKVTEKGKDVELRCDPISGHTALYWYRQSLGQGLEFLIYFQGNSAPDKSGLPSDRFSAERTGGSVSTLTIQRTQQEDSAVYLCASSSQRTTGSHGYTFGSGTRLTVV.